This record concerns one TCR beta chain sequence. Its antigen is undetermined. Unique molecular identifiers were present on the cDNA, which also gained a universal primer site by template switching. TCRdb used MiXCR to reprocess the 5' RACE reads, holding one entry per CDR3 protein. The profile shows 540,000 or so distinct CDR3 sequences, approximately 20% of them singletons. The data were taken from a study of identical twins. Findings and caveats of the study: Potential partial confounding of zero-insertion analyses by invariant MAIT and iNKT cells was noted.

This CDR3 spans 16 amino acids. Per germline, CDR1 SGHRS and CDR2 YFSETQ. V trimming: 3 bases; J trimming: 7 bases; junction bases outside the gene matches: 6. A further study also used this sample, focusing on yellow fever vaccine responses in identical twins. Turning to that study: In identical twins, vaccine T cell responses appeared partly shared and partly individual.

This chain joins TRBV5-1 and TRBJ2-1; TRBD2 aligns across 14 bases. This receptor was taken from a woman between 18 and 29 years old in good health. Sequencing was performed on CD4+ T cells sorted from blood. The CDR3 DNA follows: TGCGCCAGCAGCTGGGGACTAGCGGGGGCGGGGAATGAGCAGTTCTTC. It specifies CASSWGLAGAGNEQFF. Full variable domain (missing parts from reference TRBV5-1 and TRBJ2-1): KAGVTQTPRYLIKTRGQQVTLSCSPISGHRSVSWYQQTPGQGLQFLFEYFSETQRNKGNFPGRFSGRQFSNSRSEMNVSTLELGDSALYLCASSWGLAGAGNEQFFGPGTRLTVL.